This T cell receptor beta chain emerged from a study of shared T cell receptors in the human thymus. The method was immunoSEQ multiplex PCR; TCRdb's version includes in-frame clones alone and lacks a portion of them. The table shows hundreds of thousands of clones, with roughly 88% occurring only once. The CDR3 extends over 15 amino acids. Per germline, CDR1 SGHRS and CDR2 YFSETQ. Losses at the gene ends were 4 bases for V and 6 bases for J; bases not matched to a gene: 8. The data were also submitted as part of a second study, on human thymus T cells. That paper states: Each of the donors was a healthy Finnish infant who was undergoing open corrective cardiac surgery for congenital heart defects. Across thymic and blood repertoires, the usage of V and J genes appeared to be biased.

This sequence was found in a girl under three years old with a congenital heart defect. The source material was thymocytes. The chain uses TRBV5-1 and TRBJ2-1; 9 bases agree with TRBD1. The CDR3 sequence is CASSHGTGWANEQFF. CDR3 DNA sequence: TGCGCCAGCAGCCACGGGACAGGGTGGGCCAATGAGCAGTTCTTC.